This TCR beta chain emerged from a study of CD8 T cells in Susac syndrome. In its sample, this clonotype was seen once. RNA, at about 0.5 to 1 ug, was reverse transcribed with random hexamers. MiXCR, run by TCRdb on the immunoSEQ multiplex PCR reads, gives a single entry per CDR3 protein. Seen here are about 280,000 distinct CDR3 sequences, about 85% observed once, and the top ten hold around 0.12%. Trimming at V came to 0 bases and at J to 2 bases, leaving 5 bases not matched to a gene. CDR1 and CDR2 from the germline V gene are LGHDT and YNNKEL (reference sequence). The CDR3 totals 16 residues. The V and J genes are TRBV3-1 and TRBJ2-7, with TRBD1 matching over 9 bases. The receptor comes from a human donor with multiple sclerosis. The sequenced sample was CD8+ T cells from PBMCs. This CDR3 is CASSQDRDRATYEQYF. The CDR3 nucleotides are TGTGCCAGCAGCCAAGATCGGGACAGGGCAACCTACGAGCAGTACTTC.